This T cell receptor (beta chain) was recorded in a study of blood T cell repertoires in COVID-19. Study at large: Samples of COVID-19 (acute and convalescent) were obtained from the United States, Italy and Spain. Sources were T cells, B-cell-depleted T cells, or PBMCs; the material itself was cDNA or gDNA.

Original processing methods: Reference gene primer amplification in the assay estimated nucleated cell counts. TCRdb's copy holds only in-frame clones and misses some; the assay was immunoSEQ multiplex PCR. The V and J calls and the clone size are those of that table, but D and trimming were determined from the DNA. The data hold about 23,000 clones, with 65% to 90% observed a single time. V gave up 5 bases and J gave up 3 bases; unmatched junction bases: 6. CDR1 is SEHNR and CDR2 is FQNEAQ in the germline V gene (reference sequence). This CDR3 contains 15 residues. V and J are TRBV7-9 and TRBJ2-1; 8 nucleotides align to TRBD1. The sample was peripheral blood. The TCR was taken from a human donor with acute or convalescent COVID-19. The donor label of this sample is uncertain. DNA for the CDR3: TGTGCCAGCAGCGCCTGGACAGGGAACTACAATGAGCAGTTCTTC. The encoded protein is CASSAWTGNYNEQFF. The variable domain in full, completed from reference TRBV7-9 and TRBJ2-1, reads DTGVSQNPRHKITKRGQNVTFRCDPISEHNRLYWYRQTLGQGPEFLTYFQNEAQLEKSRLLSDRFSAERPKGSFSTLEIQRTEQGDSAMYLCASSAWTGNYNEQFFGPGTRLTVL.